The 10 T cell receptor beta chains below all came from one sample that was sequenced in a study of high-grade serous ovarian cancer treatment subgroups. Tumor samples were obtained before definitive surgery or chemotherapy. The protocol was immunoSEQ multiplex PCR, while the TCRdb copy is restricted to in-frame clones and leaves out a portion. The sample gives 7,000 or so clones, 60% to 80% of which show up once; around 4.9% is in the top ten. Sequencing was done on a sample of tumor tissue. All receptors come from a human donor with high-grade serous ovarian cancer.

The J gene is TRBJ2-3, the V gene TRBV5-6; 9 bases agree with TRBD2. Germline-derived CDR1 and CDR2 are SGHDT and YYEEEE. V shed 3 bases, J shed 6 bases, and the junction held 11 bases outside the gene matches. The CDR3 is 16 residues long. The CDR3 spells CASSWGLAGKSDTQYF. CDR3 DNA sequence: TGTGCCAGCAGCTGGGGGCTAGCGGGGAAGTCCGATACGCAGTATTTT.

CDR3 sequence reads: CASSRDRSSGNTIYF. CDR3 sequence (DNA): TGTGCCAGCAGCCGAGACCGGAGCTCTGGAAACACCATATATTTT. The chain combines TRBV6-6 with TRBJ1-3; D remains unclear. V was trimmed by 6 bases and J by 0 bases, leaving 12 bases between them. Germline V gene sequence: CDR1 MNHNY, CDR2 SVGAGI (reference sequence). CDR3 length: 15 residues.

This clone appeared a single time. The chain couples TRBV18 to TRBJ2-1; 8 bases are shared with TRBD1. The CDR3 runs to 17 residues. The V and J ends lost 2 bases and 3 bases, in that order; junction bases with no gene match: 9. The germline gives CDR1 KGHSH, CDR2 LQKENI. The CDR3 reads CASSPNRPGQGYNEQFF. Written as DNA, the CDR3 is TGTGCCAGCTCACCAAACAGACCCGGACAGGGCTACAATGAGCAGTTCTTC. The full variable domain, in which reference TRBV18 and TRBJ2-1 provide the parts outside the CDR3, is NAGVMQNPRHLVRRRGQEARLRCSPMKGHSHVYWYRQLPEEGLKFMVYLQKENIIDESGMPKERFSAEFPKEGPSILRIQQVVRGDSAAYFCASSPNRPGQGYNEQFFGPGTRLTVL.

This sequence joins TRBV7-7 and TRBJ2-2; a possible D gene is TRBD1 (6 bases). Germline values: CDR1 SSHAT, CDR2 FNYEAQ (reference sequence). The CDR3 extends over 14 amino acids. V lost 5 bases and J 3 bases, leaving 10 bases between the germline ends. The CDR3 protein is CASSRAGDTGELFF. The CDR3 DNA reads as TGTGCCAGCAGCCGAGCAGGGGACACCGGGGAGCTGTTTTTT.

CDR3 in amino acids: CASSRAGVTYEQYF. The CDR3 coding sequence is TGCGCCAGCAGTAGGGCGGGGGTAACCTACGAGCAGTACTTC. The V and J genes are TRBV5-1 and TRBJ2-7; TRBD2 matches 7 bases. CDR1 is SGHRS, CDR2 YFSETQ, per germline. The CDR3 consists of 14 residues. V shed 5 bases and J 2 bases; nucleotides not matched to a gene: 7.

The V call is TRBV18, the J call TRBJ1-1; 10 nucleotides line up with TRBD1. This CDR3 is 14 amino acids long. CDR1 and CDR2 from the germline V gene are KGHSH and LQKENI. V lost 3 bases and J lost 11; bases outside the gene matches: 9. The DNA for the CDR3 is TGTGCCAGCTCACCGGACCGGGACAGGGGTAGGGCTTTCTTT. It encodes CASSPDRDRGRAFF.

As DNA, the CDR3 is TGTGCCAGCAGCTTAGGAGGGGTACAAGAGACCCAGTACTTC. Protein: CASSLGGVQETQYF. The chain couples TRBV7-7 to TRBJ2-5, with D perhaps TRBD1 or TRBD2 (5 bases each). The germline gives CDR1 SSHAT, CDR2 FNYEAQ (reference sequence). The CDR3 loop spans 14 amino acids. Trimming pared 1 base from V and 2 bases from J, leaving 8 bases between. Combining the CDR3 with reference TRBV7-7 and TRBJ2-5 gives the whole variable domain GAGVSQSPRYKVTKRGQDVTLRCDPISSHATLYWYQQALGQGPEFLTYFNYEAQPDKSGLPSDRFSAERPEGSISTLTIQRTEQRDSAMYRCASSLGGVQETQYFGPGTRLLVL.

V gene TRBV21-1 combines with J gene TRBJ2-6; the D call in the table, TRBD1, was not verified against the DNA. TRBV21-1 is listed as a pseudogene. The CDR3 totals 19 residues. CDR3 sequence: CASSKIQTDDNSGANVLTF. The CDR3 nucleotides are TGTGCCAGCAGCAAGATCCAAACCGATGACAACTCTGGGGCCAACGTCCTGACTTTC.

This clone turned up a few times. The chain is built from TRBV10-3 and TRBJ1-1; D is uncertain. The CDR3 contains 12 residues. Trimming took 4 bases from V and 3 from J, leaving 6 bases between them. CDR1 is ENHRY and CDR2 is SYGVKD in the germline V gene. This CDR3 is CAISVSDTEAFF. The DNA for the CDR3 is TGTGCCATCAGTGTATCGGACACTGAAGCTTTCTTT.

The V gene is TRBV6-1, the J gene TRBJ1-1, with a possible D match to TRBD1 (5 bases). This CDR3 region has 14 residues. With 8 bases removed from V and 6 bases from J, the gap between germline ends came to 19 bases. CDR1 is MNHNS and CDR2 is SASEGT in the germline V gene. CDR3 residues: CASDEVRGEAEAFF. CDR3 DNA sequence: TGTGCCAGCGACGAGGTGAGGGGTGAGGCTGAAGCTTTCTTT.